A selection of T cell receptor beta chains follows, all from one sample in a study of T cell changes during pregnancy in multiple sclerosis. Libraries were prepared by immunoSEQ multiplex PCR; TCRdb keeps only in-frame clonotypes and omits some of them. The data contain approximately 90,000 clones, 90% to 95% of them singletons. This specimen was peripheral blood, taken in the first trimester of pregnancy. Every receptor here comes from a female donor with multiple sclerosis, enrolled in a pregnancy study. Both conserved end residues are part of each CDR3. A D gene is named only where the DNA matches it firmly. Not all rows give a size; the values are once, few, many and, for expanded clones, a class.

j_call clone_size d_call v_call cdr3_nt cdr3_aa
TRBJ2-3 - TRBD2 TRBV4-2 TGTGCCAGCAGCCAAGAATTGGCTAGCGGGAGTAATACGCAGTATTTT CASSQELASGSNTQYF
TRBJ1-1 - - TRBV20-1 TGCAGTGCTAGACGGACTGAAGCTTTCTTT CSARRTEAFF
TRBJ2-7 - TRBD1 TRBV28 TGTGCCAGCAGTACTCCGGGACAGGCATACGAGCAGTACTTC CASSTPGQAYEQYF
TRBJ1-2 - - TRBV14 TGTGCCAGCAGCCAAGAAGGGAGGGGTCGGGGCTACACCTTC CASSQEGRGRGYTF
TRBJ2-1 - - TRBV4-3 TGCGCCAGCAGCCAAGGGGCAGGCCTGAGCTCCTACAATGAGCAGTTCTTC CASSQGAGLSSYNEQFF
TRBJ1-1 - - TRBV28 TGTGCCAGCAGTTGGGCGCGTGCTGAAGCTTTCTTT CASSWARAEAFF
TRBJ1-3 - TRBD1 TRBV11-1 TGTGCCAGCAGCTTATCAGGACAGGACGAAGTTCGATATAGAAACACCATATATTTT CASSLSGQDEVRYRNTIYF
TRBJ2-1 - TRBD2 TRBV6-4 TGTGCCAGCAGTGTTGCTAGCGGGGGGGCTAACAATGAGCAGTTCTTC CASSVASGGANNEQFF
TRBJ1-2 once - TRBV18 TGTGCCACCTCACCCCGGGAGGGTGGCTACACCTTC CATSPREGGYTF
TRBJ1-2 - TRBD1 TRBV19 TGTGCCAGTAGTATTATAACAGGGGGCGGAAGCATGGACTACACCTTC CASSIITGGGSMDYTF
TRBJ1-6 - TRBD1 TRBV28 TGTGCCAGCACCCGGACAGGGCTCCACGGGACACCCCTCCACTTT CASTRTGLHGTPLHF
TRBJ1-4 - - TRBV5-1 TGCGCCAGCAGCTGGGCGGGAAATAATGAAAAACTGTTTTTT CASSWAGNNEKLFF
TRBJ1-1 - - TRBV19 TGTGCCAGTACCCCCGGCGGCAACGTGAACACTGAAGCTTTCTTT CASTPGGNVNTEAFF
TRBJ2-1 - TRBD1 TRBV5-4 TGTGCCAGCAGCCCAACAGGGGCCATCGGTAATGAGCAGTTCTTC CASSPTGAIGNEQFF
TRBJ1-5 - - TRBV18 TGTGCCAGCTCACCTCAAGGGGCCGGAGTCAATCAGCCCCAGCATTTT CASSPQGAGVNQPQHF
TRBJ2-2 - TRBD2 TRBV10-3 TGTGCCATCAGAGGCCTTACTAGCGGGGGATTCGGCGGGGAGCTGTTTTTT CAIRGLTSGGFGGELFF
TRBJ2-7 - - TRBV18 TGTGCCAGCTCGCCAAAGGACAGTACCTACGAGCAGTACTTC CASSPKDSTYEQYF
TRBJ2-3 - - TRBV5-6 TGTGCCAGCAGCTTATATGGCAGCACAGATACGCAGTATTTT CASSLYGSTDTQYF
TRBJ2-7 - TRBD1 TRBV18 TGTGCCAGCTCACGGGGACAGGGTGAATACGAGCAGTACTTC CASSRGQGEYEQYF
TRBJ1-2 - - TRBV28 TGTGCCAGCAGTTTAGGGCCTGTAGACTATGGCTACACCTTC CASSLGPVDYGYTF
TRBJ2-5 - TRBD1 TRBV7-3 TGTGCCAGCAGCCCTGCGACAGGGTGGGAGACCCAGTACTTC CASSPATGWETQYF
TRBJ2-7 - - TRBV5-1 TGCGCCAGCAGCCAGACGACAGGCCCCTACGAGCAGTACTTC CASSQTTGPYEQYF
TRBJ2-3 - - TRBV27 TGTGCCAGCAGTTTAAGGGGACACCTACTTAGCACAGATACGCAGTATTTT CASSLRGHLLSTDTQYF
TRBJ1-5 - - TRBV6-1 TGTGCCAGCAGTGGCACAGGCGACAATCAGCCCCAGCATTTT CASSGTGDNQPQHF
TRBJ1-3 - - TRBV5-4 TGTGCCAGCAGCTTAGGAGGAGGGTACATGTCTGGAAACACCATATATTTT CASSLGGGYMSGNTIYF
TRBJ2-4 once - TRBV14 TGTGCCAGCAGCCAAGCGGAGGTCCCCCGGTCGATGTGGAAAAACATTCAGTACTTC CASSQAEVPRSMWKNIQYF
TRBJ2-7 - TRBD1 TRBV10-3 TGTGCCATCAGCCGATCCGGGACAGGTGCGAGCGAGCAGTACTTC CAISRSGTGASEQYF
TRBJ1-2 - TRBD1 TRBV5-6 TGTGCCAGCAGACGACTATCGGGACAGTTGAACACCTTC CASRRLSGQLNTF
TRBJ2-2 once - TRBV5-4 TGTGCCAGCAGCTTGGGCGCCCTTGGTGTCGGGGAGCTGTTTTTT CASSLGALGVGELFF
TRBJ2-3 once TRBD2 TRBV6-1 TGTGCCAGCAGTGAAGTACTAGCGGGAGTGGGGGATACGCAGTATTTT CASSEVLAGVGDTQYF
TRBJ2-7 - TRBD2 TRBV7-9 TGTGCCAGCACCGTTGGGGCGGGGGAGGTCTACGAGCAGTACTTC CASTVGAGEVYEQYF
TRBJ2-1 - - TRBV11-2 TGTGCCAGCAGCTTAACGGGTGAGCAGTTCTTC CASSLTGEQFF
TRBJ2-6 - - TRBV2 TGTGCCAGCAGTGAGATAGCCGGGGCCAACGTCCTGACTTTC CASSEIAGANVLTF
TRBJ1-1 - - TRBV5-6 TGTGCCAGCAGCTTGGGTTGGGCGGGGGGCACTGAAGCTTTCTTT CASSLGWAGGTEAFF
TRBJ2-2 - - TRBV7-2 TGTGCCAGCAGCTTAATTCCAGGGACCGGGGAGCTGTTTTTT CASSLIPGTGELFF
TRBJ1-6 - TRBD1 TRBV28 TGTGCCAGCAGCCGACGGGGACAGGGGGCCCCCCCCCTCCACTTT CASSRRGQGAPPLHF
TRBJ2-3 - TRBD2 TRBV9 TGTGCCAGCGAGCGGGACCCGGGAGATACGCAGTATTTT CASERDPGDTQYF
TRBJ2-7 - TRBD2 TRBV5-5 TGTGCCAGCAGGTTTGGAACCGGGACTAGCGGGTCCGAGCAGTACTTC CASRFGTGTSGSEQYF
TRBJ2-1 - - TRBV10-2 TGCGCCAGCCAAAAGATGGGCGAACTCTCCTACAATGAGCAGTTCTTC CASQKMGELSYNEQFF
TRBJ2-1 - TRBD2 TRBV5-3 TGTGCCAGAAGCGGGGCGGGGTGGCGGGAGGCCTCCTACAATGAGCAGTTCTTC CARSGAGWREASYNEQFF
TRBJ2-5 - - TRBV19 TGTGCCAGTAGTATAGTCCTAGCCCAAGAGACCCAGTACTTC CASSIVLAQETQYF
TRBJ1-6 - TRBD1 TRBV14 TGTGCCAGCAGCCCAACGACAGGGGGAAGTGCACCCCTCCACTTT CASSPTTGGSAPLHF
TRBJ1-2 - TRBD1 TRBV11-2 TGTGCCAGCACGATAAACCACAGGGGTTCCTATGGCTACACCTTC CASTINHRGSYGYTF
TRBJ1-1 - - TRBV4-3 TGCGCCAGCAGCCAAGATACGACAGACACTGAAGCTTTCTTT CASSQDTTDTEAFF
TRBJ2-1 few TRBD2 TRBV7-9 TGTGCCATCTACCCTAATAGCGGGAGGGCGGAGGACAATGAGCAGTTCTTC CAIYPNSGRAEDNEQFF